Below are 6 T cell receptor beta chains sequenced from a single sample in a study of T cell repertoires in cytomegalovirus infection. MiXCR, applied by TCRdb to the reads, yields one record per CDR3 protein. Seen here are approximately 500,000 distinct CDR3 sequences, over 9% observed once, and the top ten hold more than 8.5%. Source material: PBMCs. The receptors were gathered from a human donor in good health (CMV status not recorded). Some clones in this sample may be carry-over from other donors' samples.

This clonotype has a count of ten or more. The V and J genes are TRBV28 and TRBJ2-7, with 11 bases identical to TRBD2. V gave up 3 bases and J gave up 3 bases; unmatched junction bases: 7. CDR1 is MDHEN and CDR2 is SYDVKM in the germline V gene. The CDR3 runs 16 residues. This chain's CDR3 is CASSLPRLAGRYEQYF. The DNA of the CDR3 is TGTGCCAGCAGTTTGCCGCGACTAGCGGGACGCTACGAGCAGTACTTC. Full variable domain (missing parts from reference TRBV28 and TRBJ2-7): DVKVTQSSRYLVKRTGEKVFLECVQDMDHENMFWYRQDPGLGLRLIYFSYDVKMKEKGDIPEGYSVSREKKERFSLILESASTNQTSMYLCASSLPRLAGRYEQYFGPGTRLTVT.

This clonotype was counted many times. This chain connects TRBV4-2 to TRBJ2-1; 10 bases are shared with TRBD1. Germline-derived CDR1 and CDR2 are LGHNA and YNFKEQ. The CDR3 totals 17 residues. J lost 6 bases, V lost 3 bases, and 11 bases had no gene match. The CDR3 DNA sequence: TGTGCCAGCAGCCACGTACCGGGACAGGGGAAGGGCAATGAGCAGTTCTTC. Its translation is CASSHVPGQGKGNEQFF.

The gene calls are TRBV3-1 and TRBJ1-1; D remains ambiguous. Trimming removed 2 bases at V and 5 bases at J, with 12 bases between. Germline CDR1 LGHDT, CDR2 YNNKEL (reference sequence). This CDR3 comprises 14 residues. The CDR3 loop reads CASSQWTLPTEAFF. The DNA for the CDR3 is TGTGCCAGCAGCCAATGGACCCTTCCGACTGAAGCTTTCTTT.

This clonotype was counted ten times or more. The rearrangement joins TRBV7-3 to TRBJ2-1; D perhaps matches TRBD1 (6 bases). The CDR3 covers 15 residues. Trimming left V 5 bases short and J 1 base short, with 12 bases between. Germline CDR1 and CDR2: SGHTA and FQGTGA. Written as DNA, the CDR3 is TGTGCCAGCAGCGAGAATACAGGGTCCTACAATGAGCAGTTCTTC. Translating gives CASSENTGSYNEQFF. Full variable domain (rest looked up from reference TRBV7-3 and TRBJ2-1): GAGVSQTPSNKVTEKGKYVELRCDPISGHTALYWYRQSLGQGPEFLIYFQGTGAADDSGLPNDRFFAVRPEGSVSTLKIQRTERGDSAVYLCASSENTGSYNEQFFGPGTRLTVL.

This clonotype has at least ten counts. This chain joins TRBV7-3 and TRBJ1-5, with D perhaps matching TRBD1 (5 bases). V lost 0 bases and J 6 bases, leaving 9 bases between the germline ends. CDR3 length: 14 amino acids. Germline CDR1 SGHTA, CDR2 FQGTGA. The CDR3 region is CASSLTQGVQPQHF. The CDR3 nucleotides are TGTGCCAGCAGCTTAACCCAGGGAGTTCAGCCCCAGCATTTT.

The chain combines TRBV5-5 with TRBJ1-2, with D maybe TRBD1 (5 bases). Germline V lookup: CDR1 SGHKS, CDR2 YYEKEE (reference sequence). V lost 0 bases and J lost 6, with 12 bases in between. CDR3 size: 14 residues. The CDR3 sequence is CASSLGGVWNGYTF. The DNA of the CDR3 is TGTGCCAGCAGCTTGGGGGGGGTGTGGAATGGCTACACCTTC.